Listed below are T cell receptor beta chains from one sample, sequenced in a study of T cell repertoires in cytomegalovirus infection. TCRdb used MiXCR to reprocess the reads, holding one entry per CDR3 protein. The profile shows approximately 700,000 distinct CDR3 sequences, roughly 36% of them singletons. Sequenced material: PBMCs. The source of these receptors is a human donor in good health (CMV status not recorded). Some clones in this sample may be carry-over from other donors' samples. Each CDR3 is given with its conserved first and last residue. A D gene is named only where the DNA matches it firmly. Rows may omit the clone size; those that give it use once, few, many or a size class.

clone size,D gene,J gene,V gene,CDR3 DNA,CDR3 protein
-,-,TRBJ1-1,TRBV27,TGTGCCAGCAGACCGGGGGTGACCACTGAAGCTTTCTTT,CASRPGVTTEAFF
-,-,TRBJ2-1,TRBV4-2,TGTGCCAGCAGCCATAGCGGTTCCTACAATGAGCAGTTCTTC,CASSHSGSYNEQFF
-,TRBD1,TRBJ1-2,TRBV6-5,TGTGCCAGCAGTTACAACAGACAGGGGGGCGATGGCTACACCTTC,CASSYNRQGGDGYTF
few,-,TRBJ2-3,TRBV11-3,TGTGCCAGCAGCCACGACTGGCAAGATACGCAGTATTTT,CASSHDWQDTQYF
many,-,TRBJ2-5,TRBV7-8,TGTGCCAGCAGCTTAGGCAGAGACACCAGGTACCAAGAGACCCAGTACTTC,CASSLGRDTRYQETQYF
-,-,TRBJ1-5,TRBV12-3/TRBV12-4,TGTGCCAGCAGTGCACGGACTTTGATGGGGCTTGGGAATCAGCCCCAGCATTTT,CASSARTLMGLGNQPQHF
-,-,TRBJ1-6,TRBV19,TGTGCCAGTAGTATTGGATCAGGGTTCTATAATTCACCCCTCCACTTT,CASSIGSGFYNSPLHF
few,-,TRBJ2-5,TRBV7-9,TGTGCCAGCAGCTTAGCGACACTCCAAGAGACCCAGTACTTC,CASSLATLQETQYF
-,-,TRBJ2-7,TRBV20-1,TGCAGTGCCCCGCGGGACCGCACCTACGAGCAGTACTTC,CSAPRDRTYEQYF
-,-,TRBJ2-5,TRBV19,TGTGCCAGTAGTATAGGGGGTCGGGGGTATGAGACCCAGTACTTC,CASSIGGRGYETQYF
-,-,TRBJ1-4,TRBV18,TGTGCCAGCTCACCAAGCCAAAGGGCTAATGAAAAACTGTTTTTT,CASSPSQRANEKLFF
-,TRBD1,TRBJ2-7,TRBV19,TGTGCCAGTAGTCCCCTACAGGGGCCTAACGAGCAGTACTTC,CASSPLQGPNEQYF
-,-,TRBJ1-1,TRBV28,TGTGCCAGCAGTTCCATCTCCACAGGGATGGTTAACACTGAAGCTTTCTTT,CASSSISTGMVNTEAFF
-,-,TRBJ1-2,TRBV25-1,TGTGCCAGCAGTGGACGGACTAACTATGGCTACACCTTC,CASSGRTNYGYTF
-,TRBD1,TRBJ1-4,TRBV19,TGTGCCAGTTCCGGGACAGGGGGCGTTGGCGCTAATGAAAAACTGTTTTTT,CASSGTGGVGANEKLFF
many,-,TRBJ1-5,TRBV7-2,TGTGCCAGCAGCTTAGGACACAGTAGCAATCAGCCCCAGCATTTT,CASSLGHSSNQPQHF
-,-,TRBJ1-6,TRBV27,TGTGCCAGCAGCCTGGACAGCCGCTCCTATAATTCACCCCTCCACTTT,CASSLDSRSYNSPLHF
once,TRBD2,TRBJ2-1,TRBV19,TGTGCCAGTGGACTAGCGTTATACAATGAGCAGTTCTTC,CASGLALYNEQFF